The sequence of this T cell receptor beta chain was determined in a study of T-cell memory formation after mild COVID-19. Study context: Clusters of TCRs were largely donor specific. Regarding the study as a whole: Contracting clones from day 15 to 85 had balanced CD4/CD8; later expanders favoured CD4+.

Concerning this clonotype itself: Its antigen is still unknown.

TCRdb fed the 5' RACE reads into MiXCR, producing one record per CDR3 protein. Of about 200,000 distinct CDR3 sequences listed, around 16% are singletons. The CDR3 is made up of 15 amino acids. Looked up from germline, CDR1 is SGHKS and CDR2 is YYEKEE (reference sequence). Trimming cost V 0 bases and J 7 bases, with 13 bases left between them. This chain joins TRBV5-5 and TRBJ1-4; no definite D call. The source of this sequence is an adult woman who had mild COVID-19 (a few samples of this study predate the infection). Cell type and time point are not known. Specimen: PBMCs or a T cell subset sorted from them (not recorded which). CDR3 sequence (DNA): TGTGCCAGCAGCTTGGCCCCGGGGAGAATTGAAAAACTGTTTTTT. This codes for CASSLAPGRIEKLFF.